This TCR beta chain came from a study of blood T cell repertoires in COVID-19. Sequenced by immunoSEQ multiplex PCR; TCRdb stores in-frame clones only, minus some. Here the sample spans about 82,000 clones, around four fifths being singletons. The germline V gene encodes CDR1 SGDLS and CDR2 YYNGEE. The junction had 11 bases not matched to a gene; V was cut back by 0 bases and J by 3 bases. CDR3 length: 17 residues. The Seattle patients joined while their infection was active and were tracked longitudinally afterward. The material sequenced was peripheral blood. The clonotype originates from a man in his sixties with COVID-19, enrolled during active disease. V and J are TRBV9 and TRBJ2-5; 7 bases agree with TRBD2. The CDR3 sequence is CASSVAPVAGGKETQYF. In DNA form, the CDR3 reads TGTGCCAGCAGCGTAGCCCCTGTAGCGGGTGGGAAAGAGACCCAGTACTTC.